The rows below give T cell receptor beta chains drawn from one sample of a study of blood T cells in healthy people across ages. TCRdb passed the 5' RACE reads through MiXCR, listing each CDR3 protein once. The sample includes around 990,000 distinct CDR3 sequences, roughly 24% of them seen just once. The same data also went into a second study, on T cells of mothers and their children.

The sequenced sample consisted of blood. Receptor source: a girl aged 2-15 years in good health. Both conserved end residues are part of each CDR3. The D gene is left open where the match is weak. The size entry is marked missing in some rows and otherwise reads once, few, many or a size class.

V	size	D	J	DNA	CDR3
TRBV28	.	.	TRBJ2-1	TGTGCCAGCAGTTTACGCAGGGGAGGGGATGAGCAGTTCTTC	CASSLRRGGDEQFF
TRBV7-3	few	.	TRBJ2-4	TGTGCCAGCAGCCAGACCAAAAGCATTCAGTACTTC	CASSQTKSIQYF
TRBV20-1	few	TRBD1	TRBJ2-2	TGCAGTGCTATTCGACAGGGGTCTCCGGGTACCGGGGAGCTGTTTTTT	CSAIRQGSPGTGELFF
TRBV6-5	.	.	TRBJ2-7	TGTGCCAGCGGTCGGAGCGAGCAGTACTTC	CASGRSEQYF
TRBV20-1	few	.	TRBJ1-1	TGCAGTGCTACACCCAGGAACACTGAAGCTTCCTTT	CSATPRNTEASF
TRBV2	.	TRBD2	TRBJ2-1	TGTGCCAGCAGTTTTCGCGGGGGGGTTAAGCAGTTCTTC	CASSFRGGVKQFF
TRBV27	.	TRBD2	TRBJ2-1	TGTGCCAGCAGTTCCGGGGCGGGAGGTTTCAATGAGCAGTTCTTC	CASSSGAGGFNEQFF
TRBV29-1	.	.	TRBJ1-2	TGCAGCGTTGAAGACAGCCCAATCTATGGCTACACCTTC	CSVEDSPIYGYTF
TRBV7-2	.	TRBD2	TRBJ2-3	TGTGCCAGCAGCCTCCAAAGACTAGCGGGTAATACGCAGTATTTT	CASSLQRLAGNTQYF
TRBV6-6	few	.	TRBJ2-7	TGTGCCAGCAGTTACGACAGTAACTACGAGCAGTACTTC	CASSYDSNYEQYF
TRBV27	few	.	TRBJ2-7	TGTGCCAGCAGCTCTAACCTCCTAACTTCCTACGAGCAGTACTTC	CASSSNLLTSYEQYF
TRBV6-2/TRBV6-3	few	TRBD2	TRBJ2-1	TGTGCCAGCAGTTACAGGACTAGCGGGTTACACAATGAGCAGTTCTTC	CASSYRTSGLHNEQFF
TRBV11-1	.	.	TRBJ2-2	TGTGCCAGCAGCCTCAGCCAGGGGCCAACCGGGGAGCTGTTTTTT	CASSLSQGPTGELFF
TRBV27	many	.	TRBJ1-2	TGTGCCAGCAGTTTTGGCCAGGCATATGGCTACACCTTC	CASSFGQAYGYTF
TRBV5-1	.	.	TRBJ2-4	TGCGCCACCGAAGTTGGAGGTGGTGACAAAAACATTCAGTACTTC	CATEVGGGDKNIQYF
TRBV25-1	.	TRBD2	TRBJ2-1	TGTGCCAGCAGTGAATATGGGCGGGGGGGGAACTACAATGAGCAGTTCTTC	CASSEYGRGGNYNEQFF
TRBV7-7	.	TRBD1	TRBJ2-2	TGTGCTAGCAGCTCAGGGGGCACGAACACCGGGGAGCTGTTTTTT	CASSSGGTNTGELFF
TRBV6-2/TRBV6-3	few	.	TRBJ1-1	TGTGCCAGCAGTCGGAGCGGGGGGCGGACTGAAGCTTTCTTT	CASSRSGGRTEAFF
TRBV7-6	few	.	TRBJ1-4	TGTGCCAGCAGCTTGGGCTTCGTAACTAATGAAAAACTGTTTTTT	CASSLGFVTNEKLFF
TRBV4-1	few	.	TRBJ1-3	TGCGCCAGCAGCCAAGAATATGGAAACTCTGGAAACACCATATATTTT	CASSQEYGNSGNTIYF
TRBV12-3/TRBV12-4	.	.	TRBJ1-4	TGTGCCAGCAGCCGGTCGACACTATATCAAGAAAAACTGTTTTTT	CASSRSTLYQEKLFF
TRBV12-3/TRBV12-4	few	.	TRBJ2-3	TGTGCCAGCAGTTTATGGGACTGGGCTCCAAGTACCACAGATACGCAGTATTTT	CASSLWDWAPSTTDTQYF
TRBV11-1	.	TRBD2	TRBJ2-2	TGTGCCAGCAGCTTAAATATGGCGGGAGCGAACACCGGGGAGCTGTTTTTT	CASSLNMAGANTGELFF
TRBV6-2/TRBV6-3	.	.	TRBJ2-5	TGTGCCAGCAGTCCGAACGAGGAAGACCAAGAGACCCAGTACTTC	CASSPNEEDQETQYF
TRBV6-2/TRBV6-3	.	.	TRBJ1-2	TGTGCCAGCAGTCCCCCTCCGGGGGGGAATGGCTACACCTTC	CASSPPPGGNGYTF
TRBV7-2	few	.	TRBJ2-5	TGTGCCAGCAGCTCAACACGGGATCGACAAGAGACCCAGTACTTC	CASSSTRDRQETQYF
TRBV6-2/TRBV6-3	.	.	TRBJ2-5	TGTGCCAGCGGAACCCGGGAATTGGAGACCCAGTACTTC	CASGTRELETQYF
TRBV20-1	many	TRBD2	TRBJ2-7	TGCAGTGCCCGAACTAGCGGGGTTTCCTACGAGCAGTACTTC	CSARTSGVSYEQYF
TRBV2	few	.	TRBJ2-1	TGTGCCAGCAGTGTGATAGCGGTCTCCTACAATGAGCAGTTCTTC	CASSVIAVSYNEQFF
TRBV5-5	.	.	TRBJ2-6	TGTGCCAGCAGCTTAGCGCTTAAATCTGGGGCCAACGTCCTGACTTTC	CASSLALKSGANVLTF
TRBV20-1	.	.	TRBJ2-7	TGCAGTGCCCCGGTGGGAGTTTCCTACGAGCAGTACTTC	CSAPVGVSYEQYF
TRBV13	.	.	TRBJ1-5	TGTGCCAGCAGCAGAGGGGATCAGCCCCAGCATTTT	CASSRGDQPQHF
TRBV7-9	.	.	TRBJ2-7	TGTGCCAGCAGCCCGGGCCCTTATACCTACGAGCAGTACTTC	CASSPGPYTYEQYF
TRBV29-1	.	.	TRBJ2-5	TGCAGCGTTGCGGACACTCGGGACGGGCTGGGTGAGACCCAGTACTTC	CSVADTRDGLGETQYF
TRBV20-1	.	.	TRBJ2-6	TGCGGTGCTAGCCCTCCCGGGGCCAACGTCCTGACTTTC	CGASPPGANVLTF
TRBV19	few	TRBD2	TRBJ2-3	TGTGCCAGTAGATCGCGGACTAGCGGGAGTACGGATACGCAGTATTTT	CASRSRTSGSTDTQYF
TRBV7-2	.	.	TRBJ2-2	TGTGCCAGCAGCCCGGGGCCCGGGGTCCCCGGGGAGCTGTTTTTT	CASSPGPGVPGELFF